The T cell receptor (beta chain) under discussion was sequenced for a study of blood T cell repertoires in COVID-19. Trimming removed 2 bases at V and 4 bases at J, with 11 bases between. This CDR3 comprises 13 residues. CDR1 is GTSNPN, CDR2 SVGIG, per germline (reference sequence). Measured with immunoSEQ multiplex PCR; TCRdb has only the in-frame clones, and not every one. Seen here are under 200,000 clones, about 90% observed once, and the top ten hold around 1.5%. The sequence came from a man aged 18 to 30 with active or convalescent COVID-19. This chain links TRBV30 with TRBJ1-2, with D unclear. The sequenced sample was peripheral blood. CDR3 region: CAWSTRETYGYTF. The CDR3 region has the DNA TGTGCCTGGAGTACCCGGGAGACCTATGGCTACACCTTC. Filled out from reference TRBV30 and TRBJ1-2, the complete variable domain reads SQTIHQWPATLVQPVGSPLSLECTVEGTSNPNLYWYRQAAGRGLQLLFYSVGIGQISSEVPQNLSASRPQDRQFILSSKKLLLSDSGFYLCAWSTRETYGYTFGSGTRLTVV.